This TCR beta chain was captured in a study of blood T cell repertoires in COVID-19. About the research overall: There were acute and convalescent COVID-19 samples, and they came from the United States, Italy and Spain. Nucleic acid was either cDNA or gDNA, and it came from T cells, B-cell-depleted T cells, or PBMCs.

Original analysis: Estimation of nucleated cell counts relied on the amplification of reference gene primers. Using immunoSEQ multiplex PCR, the repertoire was profiled, and TCRdb retains in-frame clones only, with some absent. V and J calls plus clone size are reproduced from that table; the DNA served to infer D and trimming. The sample has 50,000 or so clones; approximately 80% are singletons. V was trimmed by 0 bases and J by 7 bases, leaving 16 bases between them. Per germline, CDR1 SGHRS and CDR2 YFSETQ. CDR3 length equals 15 residues. This sequence was found in a man aged 50 or older with acute or convalescent COVID-19. This chain joins TRBV5-1 and TRBJ2-5; D remains unclear. Sequences were obtained from peripheral blood. CDR3 DNA: TGCGCCAGCAGCTTGGCTCCGGGTTCAGTGGGGACCCAGTACTTC. Translation: CASSLAPGSVGTQYF.